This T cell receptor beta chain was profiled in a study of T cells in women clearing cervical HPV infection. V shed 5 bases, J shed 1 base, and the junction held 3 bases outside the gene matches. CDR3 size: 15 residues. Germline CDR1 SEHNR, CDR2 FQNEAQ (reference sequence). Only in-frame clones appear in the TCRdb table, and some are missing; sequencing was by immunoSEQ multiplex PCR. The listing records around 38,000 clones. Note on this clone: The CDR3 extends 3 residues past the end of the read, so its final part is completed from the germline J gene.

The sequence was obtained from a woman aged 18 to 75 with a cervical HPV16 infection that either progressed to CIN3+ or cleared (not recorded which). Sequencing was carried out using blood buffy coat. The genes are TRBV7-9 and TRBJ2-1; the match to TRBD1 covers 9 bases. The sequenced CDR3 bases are TGTGCCAGCAGCACCGACAGGGGGTCCTACAATGAG. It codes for CASSTDRGSYNE. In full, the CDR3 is CASSTDRGSYNEQFF. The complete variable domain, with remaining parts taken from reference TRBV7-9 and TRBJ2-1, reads DTGVSQNPRHKITKRGQNVTFRCDPISEHNRLYWYRQTLGQGPEFLTYFQNEAQLEKSRLLSDRFSAERPKGSFSTLEIQRTEQGDSAMYLCASSTDRGSYNEQFFGPGTRLTVL.